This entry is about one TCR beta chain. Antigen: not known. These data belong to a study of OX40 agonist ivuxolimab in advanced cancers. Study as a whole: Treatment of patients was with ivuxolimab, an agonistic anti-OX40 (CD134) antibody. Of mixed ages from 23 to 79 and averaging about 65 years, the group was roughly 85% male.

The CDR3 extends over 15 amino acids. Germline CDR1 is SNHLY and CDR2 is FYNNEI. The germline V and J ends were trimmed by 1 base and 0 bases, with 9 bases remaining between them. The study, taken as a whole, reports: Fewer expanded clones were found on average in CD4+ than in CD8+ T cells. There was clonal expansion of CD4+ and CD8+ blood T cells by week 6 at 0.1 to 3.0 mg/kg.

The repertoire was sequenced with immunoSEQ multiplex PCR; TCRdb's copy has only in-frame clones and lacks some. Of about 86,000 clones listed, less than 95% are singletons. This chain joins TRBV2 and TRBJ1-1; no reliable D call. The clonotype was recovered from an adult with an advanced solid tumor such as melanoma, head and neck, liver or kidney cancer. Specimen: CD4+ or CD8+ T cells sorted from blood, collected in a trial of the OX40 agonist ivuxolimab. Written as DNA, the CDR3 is TGTGCCAGCAGTGAAGGACGGGCGATGAACACTGAAGCTTTCTTT. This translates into CASSEGRAMNTEAFF.